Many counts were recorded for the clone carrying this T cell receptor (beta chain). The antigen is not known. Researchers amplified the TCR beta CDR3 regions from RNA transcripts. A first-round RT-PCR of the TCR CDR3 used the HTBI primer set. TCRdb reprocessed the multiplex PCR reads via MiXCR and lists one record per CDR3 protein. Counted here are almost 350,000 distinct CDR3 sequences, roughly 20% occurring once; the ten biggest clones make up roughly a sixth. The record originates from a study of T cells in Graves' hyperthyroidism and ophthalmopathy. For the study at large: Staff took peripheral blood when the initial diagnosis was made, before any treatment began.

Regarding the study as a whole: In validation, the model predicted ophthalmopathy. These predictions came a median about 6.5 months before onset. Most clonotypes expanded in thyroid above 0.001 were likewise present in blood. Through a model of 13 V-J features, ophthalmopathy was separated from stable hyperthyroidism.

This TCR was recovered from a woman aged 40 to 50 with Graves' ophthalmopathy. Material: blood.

CDR3 sequence reads: CASSRAAQPQHF. The CDR3, as DNA: TGTGCCAGCAGCAGGGCCGCACAGCCCCAGCATTTT. The rearrangement joins TRBV6-6 to TRBJ1-5; D perhaps matches TRBD1 (5 bases). The CDR3 contains 12 residues. Between the trimmed V and J ends, which lost 6 bases and 7 bases, there was a span of 10 bases. The germline CDR1 and CDR2 sequences are MNHNY and SVGAGI (reference sequence).